This T cell receptor beta chain was captured by sequencing in a study of blood T cell repertoires in COVID-19. Study summary: There were acute and convalescent COVID-19 samples, and they came from the United States, Italy and Spain. T cells, B-cell-depleted T cells, or PBMCs supplied cDNA or gDNA.

Authors' analysis steps: Estimation of nucleated cell counts was performed using reference gene primer amplification. Generated by immunoSEQ multiplex PCR, the TCRdb table keeps only in-frame clones and is missing some. Clone size and the V and J calls come from that table; the DNA yielded D and trimming. The sample comprises roughly 65,000 clones, around nine tenths of which are singletons, and around 13% rests with the top ten. J was trimmed by 0 bases and V by 4 bases; bases with no gene match: 5. The CDR3 length is 15 residues. Germline V gene data show CDR1 as LGHDT and CDR2 as YNNKEL (reference sequence).

This clonotype was obtained from a woman in her sixties or seventies with acute or convalescent COVID-19. Sequenced input: peripheral blood. The chain has TRBV3-1 (or the pseudogene TRBV3-2) and TRBJ1-1, with TRBD1 identical over 7 bases. CDR3 nucleotides: TGTGCCAGCAGCCGACGACAGGGCTTGAACACTGAAGCTTTCTTT. Translated, it gives CASSRRQGLNTEAFF.